Reported below is one T cell receptor beta chain. This entry is derived from a study of blood T cell repertoires in COVID-19. Produced via immunoSEQ multiplex PCR; TCRdb's table is partial and in-frame only. This table holds approximately 250,000 clones, roughly 85% found once. Participants were aged about 18 to 100 years, lived in about two dozen US areas, and enrolled virtually. The CDR3 contains 14 residues. From germline, CDR1 is MNHEY and CDR2 SVGEGT. The V segment lost 6 bases and the J segment 8 bases; nucleotides outside the gene matches: 7. Sequencing was performed on PBMCs or T cells enriched from blood (not recorded which). The source of this sequence is a woman between 45 and 65 years old with acute COVID-19. The chain carries TRBV6-2 or TRBV6-3 and TRBJ1-1; 12 bases line up with TRBD1. Written as DNA, the CDR3 is TGTGCCAGCAGCTCCGGGACAGGGGGCTCCGAAGCTTTCTTT. It is translated as CASSSGTGGSEAFF.